This T cell receptor (beta chain) originates from a study of neoadjuvant anti-PD-1 for oral cavity cancer. About the study: Patients mostly received three to four biweekly nivolumab doses at 3 mg/kg before surgery.

Germline-derived CDR1 and CDR2 are SGHKS and YYEKEE (reference sequence). CDR3 length equals 14 residues. Most PBMC samples had 480 ng input DNA in six replicates. Here immunoSEQ multiplex PCR was the method, and the copy in TCRdb shows in-frame clones only, minus some. The table includes 33,000 or so clones, roughly 79% detected once. Time point: after neoadjuvant nivolumab, at surgical resection. Points from the study as a whole: Post-nivolumab, blood T cell clonality was significantly elevated in non-responders.

Notes on this clone: No antigen is known for it. The junction shows a germline mismatch at one end, possibly a read error.

The sample consisted of PBMCs, taken after nivolumab (anti-PD-1) treatment. This chain links TRBV5-5 with TRBJ2-2, with D unclear. The TCR sequence derives from a person aged 35-79 years with oral cavity squamous cell carcinoma. CDR3 DNA: TGTGCCAGCGGCTTCGGCACCAACACCGGGGAGCTGTTTTTT. It yields the protein CASGFGTNTGELFF.